This TCR beta chain was observed in a study of T cell responses to AZD1222 COVID-19 vaccine. In regard to this clone: No antigen is known for it.

Study results and caveats: The donors showed a predominance of white British ancestry and of females, with possible underestimation of clonal diversity.

This CDR3 spans 14 amino acids. Germline loops: CDR1 MDHEN, CDR2 SYDVKM. V was cut by 8 bases and J by 1 base, with 12 bases left in between. Here immunoSEQ multiplex PCR was the method, and the copy in TCRdb shows in-frame clones only, minus some. Here the sample spans fewer than 200,000 clones, 88% being singletons. This rearrangement joins TRBV28 to TRBJ2-4; tentatively, D is TRBD1 or TRBD2 (6 bases each). The receptor was isolated from an adult who received the AZD1222 COVID-19 vaccine. Sequenced here: peripheral blood, sampled 28 days after the second AZD1222 dose. CDR3 region: CASRGGTAKNIQYF. DNA for the CDR3: TGTGCCAGCCGAGGGGGGACGGCCAAAAACATTCAGTACTTC.